This TCR beta chain came from a study of OX40 agonist ivuxolimab in advanced cancers. The investigators sampled blood at baseline, at cycle 4 day 1, and at cycle 7 day 1. Method: immunoSEQ multiplex PCR; TCRdb's copy keeps in-frame clones and lacks some. The sample contains 55,000 to 80,000 clones, 80% to 90% of which appear only once. A few counts support this clone. CDR1 is SEHNR, CDR2 FQNEAQ, per germline (reference sequence). The V and J ends lost 3 bases and 6 bases respectively, with 15 bases between them. The CDR3 sequence is 14 residues long. The J gene is TRBJ2-7, the V gene TRBV7-9; possibly TRBD2 for D (6 bases). The sequence derives from an adult with an advanced solid tumor such as melanoma, head and neck, liver or kidney cancer. Specimen: CD4+ or CD8+ T cells sorted from blood, collected in a trial of the OX40 agonist ivuxolimab. CDR3 bases: TGTGCCAGCAGCTTGGGACTTAACCCTCGCGAGCAGTACTTC. It yields the protein CASSLGLNPREQYF.